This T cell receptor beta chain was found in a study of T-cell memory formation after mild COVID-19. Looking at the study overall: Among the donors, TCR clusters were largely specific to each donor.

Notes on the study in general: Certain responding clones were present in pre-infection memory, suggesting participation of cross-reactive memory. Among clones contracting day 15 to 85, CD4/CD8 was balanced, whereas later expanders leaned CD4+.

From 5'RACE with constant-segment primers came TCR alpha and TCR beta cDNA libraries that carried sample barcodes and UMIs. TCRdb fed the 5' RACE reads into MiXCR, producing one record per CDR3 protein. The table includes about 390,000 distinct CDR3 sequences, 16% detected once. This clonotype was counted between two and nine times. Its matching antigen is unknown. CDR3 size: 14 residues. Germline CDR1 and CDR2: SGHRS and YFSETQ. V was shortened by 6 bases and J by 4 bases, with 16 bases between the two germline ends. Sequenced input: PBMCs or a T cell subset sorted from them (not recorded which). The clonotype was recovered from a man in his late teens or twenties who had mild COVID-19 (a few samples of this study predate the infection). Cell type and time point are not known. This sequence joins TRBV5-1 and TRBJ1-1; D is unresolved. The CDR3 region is CASTWTAGITEAFF. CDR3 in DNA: TGCGCCAGCACCTGGACGGCGGGAATCACTGAAGCTTTCTTT. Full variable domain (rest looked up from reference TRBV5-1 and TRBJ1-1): KAGVTQTPRYLIKTRGQQVTLSCSPISGHRSVSWYQQTPGQGLQFLFEYFSETQRNKGNFPGRFSGRQFSNSRSEMNVSTLELGDSALYLCASTWTAGITEAFFGQGTRLTVV.